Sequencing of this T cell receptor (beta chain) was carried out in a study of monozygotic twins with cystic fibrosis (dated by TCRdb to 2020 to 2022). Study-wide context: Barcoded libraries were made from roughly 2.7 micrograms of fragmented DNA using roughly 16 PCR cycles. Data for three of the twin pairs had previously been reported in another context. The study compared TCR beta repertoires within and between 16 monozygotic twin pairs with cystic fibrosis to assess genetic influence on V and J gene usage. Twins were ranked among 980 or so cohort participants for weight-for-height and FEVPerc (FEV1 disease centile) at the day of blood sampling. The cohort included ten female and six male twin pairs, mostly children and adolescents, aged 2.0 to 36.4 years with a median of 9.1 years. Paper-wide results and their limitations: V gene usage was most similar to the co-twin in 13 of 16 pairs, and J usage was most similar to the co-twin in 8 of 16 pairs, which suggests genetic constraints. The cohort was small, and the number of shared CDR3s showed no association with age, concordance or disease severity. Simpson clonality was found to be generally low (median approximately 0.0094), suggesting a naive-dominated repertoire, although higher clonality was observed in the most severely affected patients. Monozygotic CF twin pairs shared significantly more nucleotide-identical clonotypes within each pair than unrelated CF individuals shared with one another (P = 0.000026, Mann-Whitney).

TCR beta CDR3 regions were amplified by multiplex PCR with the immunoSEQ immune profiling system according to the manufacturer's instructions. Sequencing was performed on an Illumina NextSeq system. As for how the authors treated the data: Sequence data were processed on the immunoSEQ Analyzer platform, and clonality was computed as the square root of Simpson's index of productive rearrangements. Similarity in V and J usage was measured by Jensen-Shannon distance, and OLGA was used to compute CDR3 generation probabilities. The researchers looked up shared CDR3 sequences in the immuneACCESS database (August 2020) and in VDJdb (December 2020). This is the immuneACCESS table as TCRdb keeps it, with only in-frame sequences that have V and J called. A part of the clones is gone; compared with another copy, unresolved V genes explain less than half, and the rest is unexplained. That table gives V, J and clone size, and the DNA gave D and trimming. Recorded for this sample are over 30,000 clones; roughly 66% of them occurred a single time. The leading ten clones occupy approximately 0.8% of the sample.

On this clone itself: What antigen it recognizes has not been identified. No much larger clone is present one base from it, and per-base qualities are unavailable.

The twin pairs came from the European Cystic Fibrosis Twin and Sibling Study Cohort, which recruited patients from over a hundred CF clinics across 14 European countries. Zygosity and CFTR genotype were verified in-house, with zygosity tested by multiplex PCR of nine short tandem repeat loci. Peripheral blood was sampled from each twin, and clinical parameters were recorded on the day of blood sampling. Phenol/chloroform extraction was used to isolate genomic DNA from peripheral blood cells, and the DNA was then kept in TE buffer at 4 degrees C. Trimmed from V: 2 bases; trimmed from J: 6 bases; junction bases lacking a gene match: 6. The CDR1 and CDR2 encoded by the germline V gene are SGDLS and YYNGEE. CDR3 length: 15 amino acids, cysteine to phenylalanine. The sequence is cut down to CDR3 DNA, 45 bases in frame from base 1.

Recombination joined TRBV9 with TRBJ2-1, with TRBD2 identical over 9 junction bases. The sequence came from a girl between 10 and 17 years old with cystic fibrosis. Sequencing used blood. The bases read TGTGCCAGCAGCGTTCTCTCTAGCGGGACCAATGAGCAGTTCTTC. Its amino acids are CASSVLSSGTNEQFF. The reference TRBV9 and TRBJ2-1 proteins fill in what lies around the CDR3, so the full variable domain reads DSGVTQTPKHLITATGQRVTLRCSPRSGDLSVYWYQQSLDQGLQFLIQYYNGEERAKGNILERFSAQQFPDLHSELNLSSLELGDSALYFCASSVLSSGTNEQFFGPGTRLTVL.